A selection of T cell receptor beta chains follows, all from one sample in a study of cytomegalovirus exposure and HLA in healthy donors. The repertoire was sequenced with immunoSEQ multiplex PCR; TCRdb's copy has only in-frame clones and lacks some. The sample yields approximately 100,000 clones, more than 60% seen once. Sequencing was carried out using PBMCs. Receptor source: a man aged 55 to 70 in good health and CMV-seronegative. The CDR3 runs from the conserved cysteine through the conserved F or W. The order of the fields is clone size, J gene, D gene, V gene, CDR3 DNA, CDR3 protein. A D gene is named only where the DNA matches it firmly. Size is omitted from some rows. Given values are once, few, many or a class for expanded clones.

>-|TRBJ2-1|-|TRBV7-3
TGTGCCAGCAGCAAACAGGGTTCCTACAATGAGCAGTTCTTC
CASSKQGSYNEQFF
>-|TRBJ2-6|-|TRBV7-3
TGTGCCAGCAGCCAGGCCCCGAGCTCTGGGGCCAACGTCCTGACTTTC
CASSQAPSSGANVLTF
>-|TRBJ2-5|-|TRBV7-9
TGTGCCAGCAGCTTAGGAGAAGAGACCCAGTACTTC
CASSLGEETQYF
>-|TRBJ2-1|-|TRBV5-6
TGTGCCAGCAGCCCTAGAAGGCATGAGCAGTTCTTC
CASSPRRHEQFF
>-|TRBJ1-2|TRBD1|TRBV5-4
TGTGCCAGCAGCTTCGGACAGGGGTATCAGGATGGCTACACCTTC
CASSFGQGYQDGYTF
>-|TRBJ1-3|-|TRBV5-4
TGTGCCAGCAGCTCAGGGGTCTCTGGAAACACCATATATTTT
CASSSGVSGNTIYF
>-|TRBJ2-3|TRBD2|TRBV27
TGTGCCAGCAAGGGACTAGCGGGGGGAGGGCCAGATACGCAGTATTTT
CASKGLAGGGPDTQYF
>-|TRBJ2-1|-|TRBV9
TGTGCCAGCAGCTTGCAACTAGGTGTTAATGAGCAGTTCTTC
CASSLQLGVNEQFF
>once|TRBJ1-1|-|TRBV5-1
TGCGCCAGCAGCTTGGACCGAGTGAACACTGAAGCTTTCTTT
CASSLDRVNTEAFF
>-|TRBJ1-6|-|TRBV30
TGTGCCTGGAGCAGGAACTATAATTCACCCCTCCACTTT
CAWSRNYNSPLHF
>once|TRBJ2-3|TRBD1|TRBV11-3
TGTGCCAGCAGCATCGGACAGGGGAACACAGATACGCAGTATTTT
CASSIGQGNTDTQYF
>-|TRBJ1-3|-|TRBV6-6
TGTGCCAGCAGCCAAGAACAGGGAAACACCATATATTTT
CASSQEQGNTIYF
>-|TRBJ2-4|TRBD1|TRBV7-9
TGTGCCAGCAGCTTAGAAGGGGGCGGGAACATTCAGTACTTC
CASSLEGGGNIQYF
>-|TRBJ2-7|-|TRBV7-2
TGTGCCAGCAGCTTCCTGACACCACCCGAGCAGTACTTC
CASSFLTPPEQYF